This entry lists 29 T cell receptor beta chains sequenced from one sample in a study of cytomegalovirus exposure and HLA in healthy donors. Sequenced by immunoSEQ multiplex PCR; TCRdb stores in-frame clones only, minus some. The sample consists of tens of thousands of clones, over 85% of them appearing once. Sequencing used PBMCs. These receptors originate from a woman aged 30 to 39 in good health and CMV-seropositive.

V usage is TRBV4-3 and J usage is TRBJ2-2; D is unclear. The CDR3 extends over 13 amino acids. Germline V lookup: CDR1 LGHNA, CDR2 YSLEER. V dropped 0 bases and J dropped 3 bases, with 2 bases sitting between them. CDR3 protein: CASSQDYTGELFF. CDR3 sequence (DNA): TGCGCCAGCAGCCAAGACTACACCGGGGAGCTGTTTTTT.

The chain carries TRBV11-3 and TRBJ1-3, with 9 bases that match TRBD1. V lost 11 bases and J lost 0; bases outside the gene matches: 8. This CDR3 is built from 15 residues. Germline V gene sequence: CDR1 SGHNT, CDR2 YENEEA. CDR3 nucleotide sequence: TGTGCCCGCGCCGGGACAGGGCTCTCTGGAAACACCATATATTTT. As protein: CARAGTGLSGNTIYF.

The chain combines TRBV11-1 with TRBJ1-2; weak D call: TRBD1 (5 bases). V was trimmed by 3 bases and J by 4 bases, leaving 9 bases between them. The germline gives CDR1 SGHAT, CDR2 FQDESV (reference sequence). The CDR3 is 13 residues long. The CDR3 region has the DNA TGTGCCAGCAGCTTGGGGCTGACCTATGGCTACACCTTC. Translated, it gives CASSLGLTYGYTF. Full variable domain (missing parts from reference TRBV11-1 and TRBJ1-2): EAEVAQSPRYKITEKSQAVAFWCDPISGHATLYWYRQILGQGPELLVQFQDESVVDDSQLPKDRFSAERLKGVDSTLKIQPAELGDSAMYLCASSLGLTYGYTFGSGTRLTVV.

The CDR3 region is CASRPGTGGVNEKLFF. CDR3 nucleotide sequence: TGTGCCAGCAGACCCGGGACAGGGGGCGTGAATGAAAAACTGTTTTTT. The gene calls are TRBV5-6 and TRBJ1-4, with 12 bases lining up with TRBD1. Germline V gene lookup returns CDR1 SGHDT and CDR2 YYEEEE. CDR3 size: 16 residues. Unmatched junction bases numbered 7, after V lost 5 bases and J lost 5 bases.

V gene TRBV15 combines with J gene TRBJ2-7, with D tentatively TRBD2 (6 bases). Germline loops: CDR1 LNHNV, CDR2 YYDKDF (reference sequence). This CDR3 contains 14 residues. Trimming removed 0 bases at V and 7 bases at J, with 13 bases between. In DNA, the CDR3 is TGTGCCACCAGCAGAGAGTCAGGGAGGTGGGAGCAGTACTTC. It translates to CATSRESGRWEQYF.

This clone was seen a handful of times. V gene TRBV7-7 combines with J gene TRBJ2-2; 7 nucleotides match TRBD2. This CDR3 is 15 amino acids long. J gave up 5 bases and V 8 bases, and 11 bases lay outside the gene matches. Germline CDR1 and CDR2: SSHAT and FNYEAQ (reference sequence). CDR3 region: CASGIEAGPTGELFF. The CDR3 DNA reads as TGTGCCAGCGGAATCGAAGCGGGGCCAACCGGGGAGCTGTTTTTT.

In its sample, this clone was seen once. The chain uses TRBV12-2 and TRBJ2-1; TRBD2 reflects the table's D call only, with no check against the DNA. TRBV12-2 is recorded as a pseudogene. The CDR3 extends over 20 amino acids. The CDR3 region is CASRSGASGARLAGAAEQFF. The CDR3, as DNA: TGTGCAAGTCGCTCAGGAGCTAGTGGGGCCCGACTAGCGGGAGCCGCTGAGCAGTTCTTC.

The rearrangement links TRBV30 to TRBJ2-1; 10 bases agree with TRBD2. The CDR3 sequence is 15 residues long. Trimming took 1 base from V and 6 from J; bases not matched to a gene: 6. CDR1 and CDR2 from the germline V gene are GTSNPN and SVGIG (reference sequence). The CDR3 coding sequence is TGTGCCTGGAGTGCGGGGACTAGCGTAGGCAATGAGCAGTTCTTC. Amino acids: CAWSAGTSVGNEQFF.

This chain connects TRBV28 to TRBJ2-7; 12 bases fit TRBD2. The germline gives CDR1 MDHEN, CDR2 SYDVKM. CDR3 length equals 19 residues. The V gene end was trimmed by 4 bases and the J gene end by 4 bases; junction bases not matched to a gene: 17. CDR3 DNA sequence: TGTGCCAGCAGTTCCGATCTGGGGGGTCTAGCGGGAGGGCGGTACGAGCAGTACTTC. As protein: CASSSDLGGLAGGRYEQYF.

The J gene is TRBJ1-5, the V gene TRBV27; D call uncertain. This CDR3 is 14 amino acids long. Germline CDR1 reads MNHEY; CDR2 reads SMNVEV (reference sequence). V was trimmed by 8 bases and J by 3 bases, leaving 14 bases between them. This chain's CDR3 is CASGSYGLNQPQHF. The CDR3 DNA reads as TGTGCCAGCGGGAGCTATGGACTCAATCAGCCCCAGCATTTT.

The chain has TRBV30 and TRBJ1-1; no firm D call. CDR1 and CDR2 (germline): GTSNPN, SVGIG (reference sequence). The CDR3 is made up of 14 amino acids. V was shortened by 2 bases and J by 1 base, with 11 bases between the two germline ends. The CDR3 protein is CAWSKTIKNTEAFF. DNA of the CDR3: TGTGCCTGGAGTAAAACAATCAAGAACACTGAAGCTTTCTTT.

In this sample, this clone turned up once. The V gene is TRBV5-1, the J gene TRBJ2-2; the D gene is possibly TRBD1 (6 bases). CDR1 and CDR2 from the germline V gene are SGHRS and YFSETQ. The CDR3 has 13 residues. Trimming shortened V by 10 bases and J by 0 bases, and 10 bases separated the two germline ends. The CDR3 is CASGTPNTGELFF. CDR3 nucleotides: TGCGCCTCCGGGACACCGAACACCGGGGAGCTGTTTTTT.

The chain employs TRBV7-9 and TRBJ1-2; D unresolved. Germline-derived CDR1 and CDR2 are SEHNR and FQNEAQ (reference sequence). V gave up 1 base and J gave up 1 base, with 7 bases separating them. The CDR3 length is 14 residues. In DNA, the CDR3 is TGTGCCAGCAGCTTAGGTACCGGTAACTATGGCTACACCTTC. Translated, it gives CASSLGTGNYGYTF. Variable domain in full (rest from reference TRBV7-9 and TRBJ1-2): DTGVSQNPRHKITKRGQNVTFRCDPISEHNRLYWYRQTLGQGPEFLTYFQNEAQLEKSRLLSDRFSAERPKGSFSTLEIQRTEQGDSAMYLCASSLGTGNYGYTFGSGTRLTVV.

The genes are TRBV7-9 and TRBJ2-5; possible D gene TRBD2, 6 bases. V shed 0 bases and J shed 4 bases, with 18 bases lying between them. Looked up from germline, CDR1 is SEHNR and CDR2 is FQNEAQ (reference sequence). The CDR3 sequence is 17 residues long. The CDR3, as DNA: TGTGCCAGCAGCTTAGCCGGGACTCCAATGGGGCTAGAGACCCAGTACTTC. Residues: CASSLAGTPMGLETQYF.

This chain joins TRBV30 and TRBJ2-7, with D possibly TRBD1 on 5 matching bases. Trimming took off 3 bases at V and 3 bases at J, with 15 bases between the two ends. The germline V gene has CDR1 GTSNPN and CDR2 SVGIG (reference sequence). The CDR3 length is 14 residues. CDR3 sequence reads: CAWSVDTGIYEQYF. The CDR3 bases are TGTGCCTGGAGCGTAGATACAGGAATCTACGAGCAGTACTTC. Based on the CDR3 plus reference TRBV30 and TRBJ2-7, the full variable domain is SQTIHQWPATLVQPVGSPLSLECTVEGTSNPNLYWYRQAAGRGLQLLFYSVGIGQISSEVPQNLSASRPQDRQFILSSKKLLLSDSGFYLCAWSVDTGIYEQYFGPGTRLTVT.

The gene calls are TRBV4-1 and TRBJ2-5; the match to TRBD2 covers 8 bases. The CDR3 is 14 residues long. With V trimmed by 5 bases and J by 3 bases, 5 bases remained unmatched. In germline, CDR1 is MGHRA, CDR2 YSYEKL. CDR3 sequence (DNA): TGCGCCAGCAGCATAGCGGGAAGGGAAGAGACCCAGTACTTC. It yields the protein CASSIAGREETQYF.

The genes are TRBV5-1 and TRBJ2-1; possible D gene TRBD2, 6 bases. Germline V gives CDR1 SGHRS, CDR2 YFSETQ. The V and J ends lost 0 bases and 5 bases respectively, with 12 bases between them. This CDR3 comprises 15 residues. The CDR3 loop reads CASSLVGGKNNEQFF. CDR3 nucleotides: TGCGCCAGCAGCTTGGTGGGCGGGAAAAACAATGAGCAGTTCTTC. The entire variable domain, with the rest obtained from reference TRBV5-1 and TRBJ2-1, is as follows: KAGVTQTPRYLIKTRGQQVTLSCSPISGHRSVSWYQQTPGQGLQFLFEYFSETQRNKGNFPGRFSGRQFSNSRSEMNVSTLELGDSALYLCASSLVGGKNNEQFFGPGTRLTVL.

The rearrangement links TRBV5-8 to TRBJ1-2, with D possibly being TRBD1 (6 bases). The CDR3 spans 12 residues. The germline gives CDR1 SGHTS, CDR2 YDEGEE. V lost 0 bases, J lost 10 bases, and 10 bases lay in between. Here the CDR3 reads CASSLGGRVYTF. The CDR3 DNA sequence: TGTGCCAGCAGCTTGGGGGGGCGGGTCTACACCTTC. Filled out from reference TRBV5-8 and TRBJ1-2, the complete variable domain reads EAGVTQSPTHLIKTRGQQATLRCSPISGHTSVYWYQQALGLGLQFLLWYDEGEERNRGNFPPRFSGRQFPNYSSELNVNALELEDSALYLCASSLGGRVYTFGSGTRLTVV.

The rearrangement joins TRBV28 to TRBJ2-1; 9 positions match TRBD2. The CDR3 loop spans 20 amino acids. CDR1 is MDHEN, CDR2 SYDVKM, per germline. Germline trimming cut 2 bases from V and 3 bases from J; bases unmatched to any gene: 17. CDR3 loop: CASSLRAPLTSGNGYNEQFF. The DNA of the CDR3 is TGTGCCAGCAGTTTAAGGGCACCTCTGACTAGCGGCAATGGCTACAATGAGCAGTTCTTC. The whole variable domain, remainder taken from reference TRBV28 and TRBJ2-1, is DVKVTQSSRYLVKRTGEKVFLECVQDMDHENMFWYRQDPGLGLRLIYFSYDVKMKEKGDIPEGYSVSREKKERFSLILESASTNQTSMYLCASSLRAPLTSGNGYNEQFFGPGTRLTVL.

V gene TRBV7-9 combines with J gene TRBJ2-1; 8 bases line up with TRBD1. CDR1 is SEHNR and CDR2 is FQNEAQ in the germline V gene (reference sequence). V gave up 6 bases and J gave up 9 bases; unmatched junction bases: 13. This CDR3 has 15 amino acids. The CDR3 nucleotides are TGTGCCAGCAGACCGAAACAGGGGGTTGGTGGTGAGCAGTTCTTC. Translating it yields CASRPKQGVGGEQFF.

This clone was picked up one time. V is TRBV5-4 and J is TRBJ1-3; TRBD1 aligns across 10 bases. The CDR3 sequence is 18 residues long. Germline CDR1 and CDR2: SGHNT and YYREEE (reference sequence). The trim removed 0 bases at V and 0 bases at J, leaving 6 bases unmatched. In DNA form, the CDR3 reads TGTGCCAGCAGCTTGGCCCGGGACAGGGGTCTCTCTGGAAACACCATATATTTT. Its protein product is CASSLARDRGLSGNTIYF.

The chain couples TRBV9 to TRBJ2-2; 12 nucleotides match TRBD2. V shed 0 bases, J shed 2 bases, and the junction held 8 bases outside the gene matches. The CDR3 sequence is 19 residues long. Germline assignment: CDR1 SGDLS and CDR2 YYNGEE. The CDR3 loop reads CASSVGLAGGKSNTGELFF. CDR3 DNA: TGTGCCAGCAGCGTAGGGCTAGCGGGAGGGAAATCTAACACCGGGGAGCTGTTTTTT.

A single count supports this clone. This chain uses TRBV9 with TRBJ2-2; 7 bases fit TRBD2. The CDR3 consists of 15 residues. V lost 0 bases to trimming and J lost 4 bases; unmatched junction nucleotides: 3. Germline V CDR1 and CDR2: SGDLS, YYNGEE. The CDR3 nucleotides read TGTGCCAGCAGCGTAGCGGGAGGTGGCACCGGGGAGCTGTTTTTT. Translating gives CASSVAGGGTGELFF. Using reference TRBV9 and TRBJ2-2 for the parts outside the CDR3, the full variable domain is DSGVTQTPKHLITATGQRVTLRCSPRSGDLSVYWYQQSLDQGLQFLIQYYNGEERAKGNILERFSAQQFPDLHSELNLSSLELGDSALYFCASSVAGGGTGELFFGEGSRLTVL.

This chain uses TRBV28 with TRBJ2-2, with TRBD2 matching 10 bases. The ends lost 6 bases at V and 7 bases at J; junction bases unmatched: 11. This CDR3 region has 16 residues. Germline V gene lookup returns CDR1 MDHEN and CDR2 SYDVKM. CDR3 nucleotide sequence: TGTGCCAGCAGCCCGATGGGGCTAGCGGGAGACGGGGAGCTGTTTTTT. It yields the protein CASSPMGLAGDGELFF.

This chain connects TRBV18 to TRBJ2-7; D is possibly TRBD2 (7 bases). Germline assignment: CDR1 KGHSH and CDR2 LQKENI. The CDR3 runs 16 residues. The germline V and J ends were trimmed by 3 bases and 0 bases, with 15 bases remaining between them. The CDR3 here is CASSPPGGGSSYEQYF. The CDR3 region has the DNA TGTGCCAGCTCACCCCCAGGCGGGGGCTCCTCCTACGAGCAGTACTTC.

The V and J genes are TRBV6-5 and TRBJ2-5; TRBD1 is a possible D gene (6 bases). Germline assignment: CDR1 MNHEY and CDR2 SVGAGI. V lost 2 bases and J 5 bases, leaving 12 bases between the germline ends. The CDR3 is made up of 14 amino acids. The CDR3 reads CASSYNTGSETQYF. As DNA, the CDR3 is TGTGCCAGCAGTTACAACACAGGGTCGGAGACCCAGTACTTC.

The chain employs TRBV18 and TRBJ2-5, with 9 bases identical to TRBD2. Trimming cost V 4 bases and J 1 base; bases outside gene matches: 4. Germline loops: CDR1 KGHSH, CDR2 LQKENI. CDR3 size: 15 residues. The CDR3 loop is CASSLASGTQETQYF. The CDR3 DNA sequence: TGTGCCAGCTCACTCGCTAGCGGGACCCAAGAGACCCAGTACTTC.

The chain is built from TRBV7-9 and TRBJ1-2, with 10 bases matching TRBD1. The CDR3 is 18 residues long. After removal of 4 bases from V and 8 bases from J, the junction contained 19 bases not matched to a gene. The V gene's germline CDR1 is SEHNR and CDR2 FQNEAQ (reference sequence). The CDR3 sequence is CASSSSQHTGQGSRGYTF. The CDR3 nucleotides are TGTGCCAGCAGCTCATCACAACATACGGGACAGGGGTCGAGGGGCTACACCTTC.

The chain links TRBV19 to TRBJ2-5, with 8 bases lining up with TRBD1. Unmatched junction bases numbered 1, after V lost 4 bases and J lost 3 bases. CDR1 and CDR2 (germline): LNHDA, SQIVND (reference sequence). The CDR3 is made up of 13 amino acids. This CDR3 is CASSNRGKETQYF. The CDR3 DNA reads TGTGCCAGTAGTAACAGGGGGAAAGAGACCCAGTACTTC.